These 6 T cell receptor beta chains share one sample of origin, sequenced in a study of patients and donors after allogeneic stem cell transplantation. TCRdb analysed the RT-PCR reads with MiXCR anew, one entry per CDR3 protein. The data show roughly 960,000 distinct CDR3 sequences, with approximately 18% seen just once and around 5.5% held by the top ten. Sample: blood, either unsorted or a sorted T cell fraction (not recorded which). The source is a human donor who was either an allogeneic HSCT recipient or a stem cell or donor lymphocyte infusion donor (not recorded which). It is not recorded whose cells these are; they may come from a transplant donor.

The genes are TRBV20-1 and TRBJ2-1; weak D call: TRBD2 (6 bases). Per germline, CDR1 DFQATT and CDR2 SNEGSKA (reference sequence). V was pared by 1 base and J by 1 base, with 11 bases between. This CDR3 is built from 15 residues. In nucleotides, the CDR3 is TGCAGTGCTAGAGGGGGGGTGGCTTCCTACAATGAGCAGTTCTTC. As protein: CSARGGVASYNEQFF.

This clonotype has only a few counts. Mismatch with germline at one junction end may stem from a read error. This chain uses TRBV7-2 with TRBJ2-4, with D perhaps matching TRBD2 (7 bases). CDR3 length: 15 amino acids. Germline values: CDR1 SGHTA, CDR2 FQGNSA. The CDR3 here is CASRLGGGTKNIQYF. DNA for the CDR3: TGTGCCAGCAGGTTAGGGGGGGGCACCAAAAACATTCAGTACTTC.

The chain has TRBV3-1 and TRBJ2-3; TRBD2 might be the D (7 bases). The V gene's germline CDR1 is LGHDT and CDR2 YNNKEL (reference sequence). The CDR3 loop spans 16 amino acids. The V and J ends lost 3 bases and 2 bases respectively, with 15 bases between them. CDR3 protein: CASSHGRGRDTDTQYF. The CDR3 nucleotides read TGTGCCAGCAGCCACGGGCGGGGGCGAGACACAGATACGCAGTATTTT.

This clonotype was detected ten times or more. V and J are TRBV4-3 and TRBJ1-3; D unclear. V lost 4 bases, J lost 0 bases, and 10 bases lay in between. This CDR3 has 15 amino acids. Germline-derived CDR1 and CDR2 are LGHNA and YSLEER. The CDR3 loop is CASSLDLYSGNTIYF. The CDR3 region has the DNA TGCGCCAGCAGCCTTGACCTTTACTCTGGAAACACCATATATTTT.

This clonotype came up once. The V call is TRBV4-2, the J call TRBJ2-5, with 9 bases identical to TRBD2. Germline V CDR1 and CDR2: LGHNA, YNFKEQ. Unmatched junction bases numbered 9, after V lost 4 bases and J lost 3 bases. CDR3 length equals 16 residues. The CDR3 spells CASSREGVAGEETQYF. DNA of the CDR3: TGTGCCAGCAGCCGAGAGGGAGTAGCGGGGGAAGAGACCCAGTACTTC.

V and J are TRBV21-1 and TRBJ2-1; the table names TRBD1, a call not compared with the DNA. TRBV21-1 is an annotated pseudogene. The CDR3 sequence is 12 residues long. The CDR3 loop is CASSKGDNEQFF. As DNA, the CDR3 is TGTGCCAGCAGCAAGGGGGACAATGAGCAGTTCTTC.